The source of this T cell receptor beta chain is a study of cytomegalovirus exposure and HLA in healthy donors. CDR3 size: 15 residues. CDR1 and CDR2 (germline): SGDLS, YYNGEE. V was clipped by 4 bases and J by 0 bases, with 13 bases between them. It was with 60 Vbeta and 13 Jbeta primers that the PCR ran. Here immunoSEQ multiplex PCR was the method, and the copy in TCRdb shows in-frame clones only, minus some. The table lists about 220,000 clones, less than 85% of them singletons. The V call is TRBV9, the J call TRBJ1-2, with D maybe TRBD1 (6 bases). This clonotype originated in a man aged 18-30 years in good health and CMV-seronegative. Sequenced sample: PBMCs. CDR3 protein: CASSPRTEPNYGYTF. Written as DNA, the CDR3 is TGTGCCAGCAGCCCGCGGACAGAACCTAACTATGGCTACACCTTC.